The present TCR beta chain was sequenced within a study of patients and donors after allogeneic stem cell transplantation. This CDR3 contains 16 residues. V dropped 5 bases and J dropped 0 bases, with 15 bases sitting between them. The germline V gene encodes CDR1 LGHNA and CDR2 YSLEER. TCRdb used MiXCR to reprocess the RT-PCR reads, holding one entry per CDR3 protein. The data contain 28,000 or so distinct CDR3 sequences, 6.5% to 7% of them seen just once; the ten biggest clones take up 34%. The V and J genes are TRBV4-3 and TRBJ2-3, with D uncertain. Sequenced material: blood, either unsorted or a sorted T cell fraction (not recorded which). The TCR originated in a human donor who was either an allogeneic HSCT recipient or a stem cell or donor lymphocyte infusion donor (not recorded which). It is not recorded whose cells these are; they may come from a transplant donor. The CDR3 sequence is CASSSQPRLSTDTQYF. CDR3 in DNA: TGCGCCAGCAGCAGTCAGCCCCGCCTTAGCACAGATACGCAGTATTTT.